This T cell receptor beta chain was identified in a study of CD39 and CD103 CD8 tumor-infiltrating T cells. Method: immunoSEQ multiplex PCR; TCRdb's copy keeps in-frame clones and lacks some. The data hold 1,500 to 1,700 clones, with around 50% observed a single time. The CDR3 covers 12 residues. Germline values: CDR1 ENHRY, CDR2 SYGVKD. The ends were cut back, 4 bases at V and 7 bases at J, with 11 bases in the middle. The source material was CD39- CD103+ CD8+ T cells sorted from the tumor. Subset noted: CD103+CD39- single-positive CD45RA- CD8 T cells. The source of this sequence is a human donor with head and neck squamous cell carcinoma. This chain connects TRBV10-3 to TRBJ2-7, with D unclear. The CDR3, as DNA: TGTGCCATCAGTGGTACCGGGTGGGAGCAGTACTTC. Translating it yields CAISGTGWEQYF.